The rows below give T cell receptor beta chains drawn from one sample of a study of T cells in Graves' hyperthyroidism and ophthalmopathy. TCRdb reanalysed the multiplex PCR reads using MiXCR and keeps one entry per CDR3 protein. The sample contains 540,000 or so distinct CDR3 sequences, around 46% of which appear only once. What was sequenced was peripheral blood or thyroid tissue (not recorded which). Source of these receptors: an adult woman with Graves' disease, either hyperthyroidism or ophthalmopathy (not recorded which). Each CDR3 is given with its conserved first and last residue. A D gene is named only where the DNA matches it firmly. The size of a clone is reported for some rows only, either as once, few or many, or as a class for expanded clones.

>TRBV9|15|NA|TRBJ1-1|NA
TGTGCCAGCAGCGTAGACAGGTCGGCCAGCACTGAAGCTTTCTTT
CASSVDRSASTEAFF
>TRBV20-1|9|NA|TRBJ2-5|NA
TGCAGTGTACGGGAGACCCAGTACTTC
CSVRETQYF
>TRBV2|14|few|TRBJ2-3|NA
TGTGCCGGCGGAGGGAGACATAGCACAGATACGCAGTATTTT
CAGGGRHSTDTQYF
>TRBV6-6|12|NA|TRBJ2-1|TRBD1
TGTGCCACCTGGGACAGAGCCAATGAGCAGTTCTTC
CATWDRANEQFF
>TRBV7-9|17|many|TRBJ2-2|NA
TGTGCCAGCAGCTTAGCCACCCAGGGTTTTAACACCGGGGAGCTGTTTTTT
CASSLATQGFNTGELFF
>TRBV19|13|NA|TRBJ2-7|NA
TGTGCCAGTAAGGGGACGTTAAACTACGAGCAGTACTTC
CASKGTLNYEQYF
>TRBV6-5|13|NA|TRBJ2-3|TRBD2
TGTGCCACGCGGGAGGAGATCACAGATACGCAGTATTTT
CATREEITDTQYF
>TRBV2|14|many|TRBJ2-2|NA
TGTGCCAGCAGTTCCCTCCGGAACACCGGGGAGCTGTTTTTT
CASSSLRNTGELFF
>TRBV11-2|14|few|TRBJ2-7|TRBD2
TGTGCCAGCAGCTTTAGCGGGAGGGCTAACGAGCAGTACTTC
CASSFSGRANEQYF
>TRBV19|13|few|TRBJ1-2|NA
TGTGCCAGTACCCCCGGGAGGGATCATGGCTACACCTTC
CASTPGRDHGYTF
>TRBV9|18|NA|TRBJ2-7|TRBD1
TGTGCCAGCATCATCAGGAACCCGGGACAGGGGACAAGCTACGAGCAGTACTTC
CASIIRNPGQGTSYEQYF
>TRBV7-6|14|NA|TRBJ2-5|NA
TGTGCCAGCAGACCCAAGCGGGCCCCGGAGACCCAGTACTTC
CASRPKRAPETQYF
>TRBV7-2|15|NA|TRBJ1-4|NA
TGTGCCAGCAGCTTAGGGGGACGTTTCTACGAAAAACTGTTTTTT
CASSLGGRFYEKLFF
>TRBV6-4|15|NA|TRBJ1-1|NA
TGTGCCAGCAGCGGTAGACTAGAATCAAACACTGAAGCTTTCTTT
CASSGRLESNTEAFF
>TRBV30|17|NA|TRBJ1-2|TRBD1
TGTGCCTGGAACCAAAGATACAGGGGGCGGGGATCCTATGGCTACACCTTC
CAWNQRYRGRGSYGYTF
>TRBV2|14|NA|TRBJ2-5|TRBD1
TGTGCCAGTAAAGCGGCAACAGGGGGCGAGACCCAGTACTTC
CASKAATGGETQYF
>TRBV19|18|NA|TRBJ1-1|NA
TGTGCCAGTAGTATAGATCGGGTGCGAGGGGTCTTGAACACTGAAGCTTTCTTT
CASSIDRVRGVLNTEAFF
>TRBV5-1|13|NA|TRBJ1-2|NA
TGCGCCAGCAGCTTGTACGGGTTCGATGGCTACACCTTC
CASSLYGFDGYTF
>TRBV28|16|NA|TRBJ1-5|NA
TGTGCCACCGTAGGACGTCTGGGATATAGCAATCAGCCCCAGCATTTT
CATVGRLGYSNQPQHF
>TRBV19|21|NA|TRBJ2-6|NA
TGTGCCAGCAGTTTCGGTCGCACCCAAGGGCGCCCTCTGCATGGGGCCAACGTCCTGACTTTC
CASSFGRTQGRPLHGANVLTF
>TRBV11-2|17|many|TRBJ1-2|NA
TGTGCCAGCAGCTTAGTTGGCCAACAGGGATTAGACTATGGCTACACCTTC
CASSLVGQQGLDYGYTF
>TRBV11-2|14|NA|TRBJ1-1|NA
TGTGCCAGCAGCTCCAGGGCGAAGGGCACTGAAGCTTTCTTT
CASSSRAKGTEAFF
>TRBV6-5|13|many|TRBJ1-1|NA
TGTGCCAGCACCTACGACAGGAACACTGAAGCTTTCTTT
CASTYDRNTEAFF
>TRBV10-3|12|few|TRBJ2-5|NA
TGTGCCATCAGTGATAATGGGCCAACCCAGTACTTC
CAISDNGPTQYF
>TRBV12-3/TRBV12-4|14|NA|TRBJ1-1|TRBD1
TGTGCCAGCAGATTCGGACAGGGAAACACTGAAGCTTTCTTT
CASRFGQGNTEAFF
>TRBV6-5|15|many|TRBJ1-2|NA
TGTGCCAGCAGTTACTCGATAAAGGGATGGGAGGGCTACACCTTC
CASSYSIKGWEGYTF
>TRBV10-1|13|many|TRBJ2-2|NA
TGCGCCAGCAGTGAAGGATGGTTCGGGGAGCTGTTTTTT
CASSEGWFGELFF
>TRBV28|17|NA|TRBJ2-5|TRBD2
TGTGCCAGCACGGGAGGACGGAGAAAGAGTTTTCAAGAGACCCAGTACTTC
CASTGGRRKSFQETQYF
>TRBV5-1|13|NA|TRBJ1-6|NA
TGCGCCAGCAGTAGAGAATTTAATTCACCCCTCCACTTT
CASSREFNSPLHF
>TRBV7-9|11|NA|TRBJ2-7|NA
TGCGCCAGCAGCCACCCCCGGGAGCAGTACTTC
CASSHPREQYF
>TRBV2|13|many|TRBJ1-4|NA
TGTGCCATGGAGGGTTTCGGACGAGAAAAACTGTTTTTT
CAMEGFGREKLFF
>TRBV29-1|11|few|TRBJ1-2|NA
TGCAGCGTGGCTGACATGTACGGCTACACCTTC
CSVADMYGYTF
>TRBV11-3|15|NA|TRBJ1-1|NA
TGTGCCAGCGGCGGACAACGGGGGCTGTACACTGAAGCTTTCTTT
CASGGQRGLYTEAFF
>TRBV9|14|NA|TRBJ2-7|NA
TGTGCCAGCAGCGTAAATAGCGCCCGTGACGAGCAGTACTTC
CASSVNSARDEQYF
>TRBV7-3|14|NA|TRBJ2-5|NA
TGCGCCAGCAGCCCGGACAGTCTTCAAGAGACCCAGTACTTC
CASSPDSLQETQYF
>TRBV4-2|16|many|TRBJ2-7|NA
TGTGCCAGCAGCCAAGACCGTGGGGACGGACCCTACGAGCAGTACTTC
CASSQDRGDGPYEQYF
>TRBV14|13|many|TRBJ2-7|TRBD1
TGTGCCAGCAGCCACACAGGGGGATACGAGCAGTACTTC
CASSHTGGYEQYF
>TRBV7-9|14|NA|TRBJ1-6|NA
TGTGCCAGCAGCTTAGGAAGCAGGGTTCAACCCCTCCACTTT
CASSLGSRVQPLHF
>TRBV7-2|17|NA|TRBJ1-6|TRBD1
TGTGCCAGCAGCCTTAGGGGTTGGGGGACAGGCAATTCACCCCTCCACTTT
CASSLRGWGTGNSPLHF
>TRBV7-2|18|many|TRBJ2-2|TRBD2
TGTGCCAGCAGCTTGACTAGCGGGAGTACAGTGTTTACCGGGGAGCTGTTTTTT
CASSLTSGSTVFTGELFF
>TRBV7-3|13|NA|TRBJ1-6|NA
TGTGCCAGCAGCCCTGGAGGGTATTCACCCCTCCACTTT
CASSPGGYSPLHF
>TRBV7-2|12|NA|TRBJ2-3|NA
TGTGCCGGCAGCTTAGTGTCAGATACGCAGTATTTT
CAGSLVSDTQYF
>TRBV19|16|NA|TRBJ2-5|NA
TGTGCCAGTAGTATAGAAGGGCGGAACCGACAAGAGACCCAGTACTTC
CASSIEGRNRQETQYF
>TRBV15|16|few|TRBJ1-6|NA
TGTGCCACCAGCGTGAAGGGTTTATCCGATAATTCACCCCTCCACTTT
CATSVKGLSDNSPLHF
>TRBV14|13|NA|TRBJ2-1|NA
TGTGCCAGCAGCCAATACGCAGCAAATGAGCAGTTCTTC
CASSQYAANEQFF
>TRBV4-1|16|many|TRBJ2-7|TRBD2
TGCGCCAGCAGCCAAGGACTCGGGACTAGCGCCTACGAGCAGTACTTC
CASSQGLGTSAYEQYF
>TRBV12-3/TRBV12-4|13|many|TRBJ1-2|TRBD1
TGTGCCAGCAGCTTTGACAGGGGAAGGGTGTTCACCTTC
CASSFDRGRVFTF
>TRBV6-5|15|many|TRBJ2-7|NA
TGTGCCAGCGCGACCACCCTCGGAGAAGGGTCCGAGCAGTACTTC
CASATTLGEGSEQYF
>TRBV7-2|15|NA|TRBJ1-3|NA
TGTGCCAGCAGCTTTGGACAAGCGGCAGGAAACACCATATATTTT
CASSFGQAAGNTIYF
>TRBV20-1|16|NA|TRBJ2-3|TRBD2
TGCAGTGCTAGTGGGGTCTTGGCGGGAGTTGCAGATACGCAGTATTTT
CSASGVLAGVADTQYF
>TRBV3-1|12|many|TRBJ2-5|NA
TGTGCCAGCAGCCCTTCTTGGGCCCCCCAGTACTTC
CASSPSWAPQYF
>TRBV9|16|many|TRBJ2-5|NA
TGTGCCAGCAGCCCCGGGAATAGGGCGGCCCAAGAGACCCAGTACTTC
CASSPGNRAAQETQYF
>TRBV4-1|13|many|TRBJ1-5|NA
TGCGCCAGCAGCCAAGTCATTCATCAGCCCCAGCATTTT
CASSQVIHQPQHF